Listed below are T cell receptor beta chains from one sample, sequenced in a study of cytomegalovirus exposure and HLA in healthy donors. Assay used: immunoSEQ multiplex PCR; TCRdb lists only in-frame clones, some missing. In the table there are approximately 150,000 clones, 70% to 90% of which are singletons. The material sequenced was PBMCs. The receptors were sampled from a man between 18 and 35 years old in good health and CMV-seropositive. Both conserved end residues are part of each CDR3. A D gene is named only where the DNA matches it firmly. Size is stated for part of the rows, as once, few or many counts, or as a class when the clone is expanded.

CDR3 DNA: TGTGCCAGCAGAGGCGCGGGGGGGAGGTACAATGAGCAGTTCTTC
CDR3 protein: CASRGAGGRYNEQFF
J gene: TRBJ2-1
V gene: TRBV11-2
clone size: -
D gene: TRBD2

CDR3 DNA: TGTGCTAGTGGTCAGCTCACGGGACAGGGGAGTAGACCCCAGCATTTT
CDR3 protein: CASGQLTGQGSRPQHF
J gene: TRBJ1-5
V gene: TRBV12-5
clone size: -
D gene: TRBD1

CDR3 DNA: TGTGCCAGCAGACCTAACAGGGAAAATGGCTACACCTTC
CDR3 protein: CASRPNRENGYTF
J gene: TRBJ1-2
V gene: TRBV2
clone size: -
D gene: -

CDR3 DNA: TGTGCCAGCAGCCCAAGGGGTCAGCCGGCTCTCCATGGCTACACCTTC
CDR3 protein: CASSPRGQPALHGYTF
J gene: TRBJ1-2
V gene: TRBV7-8
clone size: -
D gene: -

CDR3 DNA: TGTGCCATCAGTCAACTAGCGGGGGGGAGCACAGATACGCAGTATTTT
CDR3 protein: CAISQLAGGSTDTQYF
J gene: TRBJ2-3
V gene: TRBV10-3
clone size: -
D gene: TRBD2

CDR3 DNA: TGCGCCAGCAGCTCGCCGGACAGGGGAGGTGGCTACACCTTC
CDR3 protein: CASSSPDRGGGYTF
J gene: TRBJ1-2
V gene: TRBV5-1
clone size: -
D gene: TRBD1

CDR3 DNA: TGTGCCAGCAGGGGGCAGTACAATGAGCAGTTCTTC
CDR3 protein: CASRGQYNEQFF
J gene: TRBJ2-1
V gene: TRBV28
clone size: -
D gene: -

CDR3 DNA: TGCGCCAGCAGCCGCCCTGGGACAACCTACGAGCAGTACTTC
CDR3 protein: CASSRPGTTYEQYF
J gene: TRBJ2-7
V gene: TRBV5-1
clone size: -
D gene: -

CDR3 DNA: TGCGCCAGCAGCGCCCAATTAGCCTATAATTCACCCCTCCACTTT
CDR3 protein: CASSAQLAYNSPLHF
J gene: TRBJ1-6
V gene: TRBV5-1
clone size: -
D gene: -

CDR3 DNA: TGTGCCAGCAGCGTAGGGCCCCTAGAAACCGGCCTGTATGGCTACACCTTC
CDR3 protein: CASSVGPLETGLYGYTF
J gene: TRBJ1-2
V gene: TRBV9
clone size: once
D gene: -

CDR3 DNA: TGTGCCAGGACGGCAGGGTCGGGTCGCAACTATGGCTACACCTTC
CDR3 protein: CARTAGSGRNYGYTF
J gene: TRBJ1-2
V gene: TRBV2
clone size: -
D gene: -

CDR3 DNA: TGTGCCATCAGGAAACAGGGGGTTATAGACTATGGCTACACCTTC
CDR3 protein: CAIRKQGVIDYGYTF
J gene: TRBJ1-2
V gene: TRBV10-3
clone size: few
D gene: TRBD1

CDR3 DNA: TGTGCCAGCAGTGAACGCGGGGGCACTGAAGCTTTCTTT
CDR3 protein: CASSERGGTEAFF
J gene: TRBJ1-1
V gene: TRBV6-1
clone size: -
D gene: -

CDR3 DNA: TGTGCCAGCTCCTACCAGCGGGGGAGCACTGAAGCTTTCTTT
CDR3 protein: CASSYQRGSTEAFF
J gene: TRBJ1-1
V gene: TRBV18
clone size: once
D gene: -

CDR3 DNA: TGTGCCAGCAGTCAACCTAGGGGGCCGAGCAATCAGCCCCAGCATTTT
CDR3 protein: CASSQPRGPSNQPQHF
J gene: TRBJ1-5
V gene: TRBV2
clone size: -
D gene: TRBD1

CDR3 DNA: TGTGCCAGCAGCAAAAGCACAGGAACTAACTATGGCTACACCTTC
CDR3 protein: CASSKSTGTNYGYTF
J gene: TRBJ1-2
V gene: TRBV21-1
clone size: -
D gene: -

CDR3 DNA: TGTGCCAGCAGCAAAAGACTAGGTAGCACAGATACGCAGTATTTT
CDR3 protein: CASSKRLGSTDTQYF
J gene: TRBJ2-3
V gene: TRBV28
clone size: -
D gene: -

CDR3 DNA: TGTGCCAGCAGTGACCTCCCTGCGGGTAGCTCCTATAATTCACCCCTCCACTTT
CDR3 protein: CASSDLPAGSSYNSPLHF
J gene: TRBJ1-6
V gene: TRBV6-1
clone size: -
D gene: -

CDR3 DNA: TGCGCCAGCAGCTTGGCCCCAGACTACGAGCAGTACTTC
CDR3 protein: CASSLAPDYEQYF
J gene: TRBJ2-7
V gene: TRBV5-1
clone size: -
D gene: -

CDR3 DNA: TGTGCCAGCAGCTTAGATTACTTTCTAGCCAAAAACATTCAGTACTTC
CDR3 protein: CASSLDYFLAKNIQYF
J gene: TRBJ2-4
V gene: TRBV7-8
clone size: -
D gene: -

CDR3 DNA: TGTGCCAGCAGCTTATCCGGGAGGTTGGACACTGAAGCTTTCTTT
CDR3 protein: CASSLSGRLDTEAFF
J gene: TRBJ1-1
V gene: TRBV7-8
clone size: -
D gene: -

CDR3 DNA: TGTGCCTGGAATCTCCTGCAGGTAGACAATGAGCAGTTCTTC
CDR3 protein: CAWNLLQVDNEQFF
J gene: TRBJ2-1
V gene: TRBV30
clone size: -
D gene: -

CDR3 DNA: TGTGCCAGTAGCCCGACAGTGAACACTGAAGCTTTCTTT
CDR3 protein: CASSPTVNTEAFF
J gene: TRBJ1-1
V gene: TRBV19
clone size: -
D gene: -

CDR3 DNA: TGCGCCAGCAGCCCTGGGACAGACCTAGAAGAGACCCAGTACTTC
CDR3 protein: CASSPGTDLEETQYF
J gene: TRBJ2-5
V gene: TRBV5-1
clone size: -
D gene: TRBD1

CDR3 DNA: TGTGCCTGGAGTGCTCATACCGGGCAGGGGGGTCCCCAGCATTTT
CDR3 protein: CAWSAHTGQGGPQHF
J gene: TRBJ1-5
V gene: TRBV30
clone size: few
D gene: TRBD1

CDR3 DNA: TGTGCCAGCTCACGCGGACAAAACGTAAATTCACCCCTCCACTTT
CDR3 protein: CASSRGQNVNSPLHF
J gene: TRBJ1-6
V gene: TRBV18
clone size: -
D gene: -

CDR3 DNA: TGTGCCAGCAGCCCGGGACAGGCAACCTCCTATGGCTACACCTTC
CDR3 protein: CASSPGQATSYGYTF
J gene: TRBJ1-2
V gene: TRBV4-2
clone size: few
D gene: TRBD1

CDR3 DNA: TGTGCCAGCAGTGAAGCGGGGGGAGCAGAGACCCAGTACTTC
CDR3 protein: CASSEAGGAETQYF
J gene: TRBJ2-5
V gene: TRBV6-1
clone size: -
D gene: -

CDR3 DNA: TGTGCCAGCAGCCAGGCGCACGAGCAGTACTTC
CDR3 protein: CASSQAHEQYF
J gene: TRBJ2-7
V gene: TRBV7-6
clone size: -
D gene: -

CDR3 DNA: TGTGCCATCAGCCCAGCAGTGGGAGGGGTTGACGAGCAGTACTTC
CDR3 protein: CAISPAVGGVDEQYF
J gene: TRBJ2-7
V gene: TRBV10-3
clone size: -
D gene: TRBD2

CDR3 DNA: TGTGCCAGCAGCTTCTACAGGGTTCCCTACGAGCAGTACTTC
CDR3 protein: CASSFYRVPYEQYF
J gene: TRBJ2-7
V gene: TRBV5-4
clone size: -
D gene: -

CDR3 DNA: TGCGCCAGCAGCTTTGAGGGATCCCGGGGTCAGCCCCAGCATTTT
CDR3 protein: CASSFEGSRGQPQHF
J gene: TRBJ1-5
V gene: TRBV5-1
clone size: -
D gene: -

CDR3 DNA: TGTGCCAGCAGCCGGGACAGGGTCTCCTACGAGCAGTACTTC
CDR3 protein: CASSRDRVSYEQYF
J gene: TRBJ2-7
V gene: TRBV2
clone size: few
D gene: TRBD1

CDR3 DNA: TGTGCCTGGAGCAGACAGGGGGCGGACGAGCAGTACTTC
CDR3 protein: CAWSRQGADEQYF
J gene: TRBJ2-7
V gene: TRBV30
clone size: -
D gene: TRBD1

CDR3 DNA: TGTGCCAGCAGTCACACTAGCGGGAAAGCCAAAAACATTCAGTACTTC
CDR3 protein: CASSHTSGKAKNIQYF
J gene: TRBJ2-4
V gene: TRBV27
clone size: -
D gene: TRBD2

CDR3 DNA: TGTGCCTGGGCGCTCGGGACTAGCGTCACAGATACGCAGTATTTT
CDR3 protein: CAWALGTSVTDTQYF
J gene: TRBJ2-3
V gene: TRBV30
clone size: -
D gene: TRBD2

CDR3 DNA: TGCAGCGCTATACGTTACAGGGCGGAGAACACTGAAGCTTTCTTT
CDR3 protein: CSAIRYRAENTEAFF
J gene: TRBJ1-1
V gene: TRBV29-1
clone size: -
D gene: -